The present entry profiles one TCR beta chain with its context. This clonotype turned up a few times. Its antigen is not yet known. No quality values exist for individual bases; no much larger clone is one base distant. The record originates from a study of human T cells and chemical hapten exposure (dated by TCRdb to the early 2020s). In the study overall: For sensitization, 2% DPC in acetone was applied to a 2 cm by 2 cm area of upper inner arm skin. Libraries were pooled for sequencing, and variation in per-sample TCR yields was attributed mainly to small differences in library volumes within the pool. The mostly female patient cohort included alopecia areata with under or over 50% scalp involvement, alopecia totalis and alopecia universalis. In alopecia patients, the study followed how the peripheral blood TCR repertoire changed in vivo over primary and secondary sensitization to diphenylcyclopropenone (DPC), a hapten. Throughout the approximately 25-week study period, patients were also given weekly therapeutic DPC doses on the scalp. Blood was sampled from patients pre-sensitization (week 0) and at 2, 6 and about 24 weeks after DPC sensitization. Patch testing was performed on the upper back with Finn chambers containing 0.01% DPC, and the patch tests were scored after 6 days according to International Contact Dermatitis Research Group standards. For TCR sequencing, blood came from over 25 alopecia patients at anywhere from one to four time points (pre-sensitization, 2, 6 and 24 weeks). Overall study results and their limits: Expanded TCRs formed significantly more large CDR3 similarity clusters than pre-sensitization or healthy control sets, consistent with antigen-driven responses. DPC sensitization did not change how many TCRs were above 1 in 1000 frequency, and no evidence was found of alterations in global repertoire structure. Alopecia, a presumed autoimmune disease, was present in all patients, so the immune response of the patients might differ from that of healthy individuals. A positive correlation was found between the number of PT1 expanded TCRs and patch test score, with significance reached at thresholds 8, 16 and 32 but not 4. Repeated subsampling changed both the strength of the expansion versus patch-test correlation and the threshold at which the correlation became significant.

CDR1 and CDR2 were assigned from the germline V gene as SQVTM and ANQGSEA. Trimming removed 1 base from V and 3 bases from J, leaving 7 bases between the germline ends. Spanning cysteine to phenylalanine, the CDR3 consists of 12 amino acids. The entry retains the CDR3 DNA only, 36 bases that are in frame from base 1. Libraries were constructed by RACE. The instrument was a NextSeq 500. Library preparation attached unique molecular identifiers to individual cDNA molecules for quantitative, reproducible TCR counting. Both TCR alpha and TCR beta chains were sequenced from each blood RNA sample. In the original analysis: Samples had a median of about 96,000 TCRs, with a range from about 23,224 to 750,000. V, J and CDR3 annotation of the TCR reads was carried out using the Decombinator software suite. Every sample was subsampled to the same number of TCRs (28,000) for the PS versus PT1 abundance plots. TCRs were defined as expanded if absent before sensitization and observed at least eight times at the 2-week time point. The raw public data were reprocessed by TCRdb itself: fastp quality trimming at Q25, MiXCR clonotype calling, in-frame beta chains only. All rows with the same CDR3 protein become a single entry with the most common DNA and genes. These V and J calls derive from TCRdb rather than the authors' analysis. This sample holds 210,000 or so distinct CDR3 sequences; 20% to 25% were observed only once. The ten largest clonotypes hold 2% to 2.5% of the sample.

The sample's time point label is to be understood as: patch test 3, about 24 weeks after DPC sensitization. In light of the paper, this sample's treatment or condition label describes: therapeutic diphenylcyclopropenone sensitization with weekly scalp DPC. Blood at each patch-test visit was drawn before the patch test was applied. Patients were considered eligible if aged 18 to 70, diagnosed with alopecia and deemed suitable for DPC therapy, and patients were excluded if pregnant. Total RNA was isolated from unfractionated whole blood collected in Tempus Blood RNA tubes. This clonotype was obtained from a woman between 40 and 50 years old with alopecia areata. Some clones in this sample may be carry-over from other donors' samples. The source material was whole blood, sampled in connection with sensitization to the hapten diphenylcyclopropenone (DPC). The rearrangement combines TRBV29-1 with TRBJ2-7; confidence is insufficient to name the D gene. CDR3 loop: CSVEGVDYEQYF. The nucleotides read TGCAGCGTTGAAGGGGTGGACTACGAGCAGTACTTC.